This is a list of T cell receptor beta chains from one sample in a study of blood T cell repertoires in COVID-19. Sequencing used immunoSEQ multiplex PCR; TCRdb keeps in-frame clones, though not all of them. The data contain over 200,000 clones, 70% to 90% of them singletons. The source material was peripheral blood. The source of these receptors is a young woman who had recovered from COVID-19. The CDR3 runs from the conserved cysteine through the conserved F or W. The D gene is left open where the match is weak. For some rows the clone size is stated as once, few or many, or as a class when expanded; others skip it.

CDR3: CASSYQDEGGYTF
DNA: TGTGCCAGCAGTTACCAGGATGAGGGTGGCTACACCTTC
J: TRBJ1-2
size: .
V: TRBV2
D: .

CDR3: CATRIGQADHDNYGYTF
DNA: TGTGCCACCAGGATTGGACAGGCCGACCACGATAACTATGGCTACACCTTC
J: TRBJ1-2
size: .
V: TRBV24-1
D: TRBD1

CDR3: CASSPTGRGPNQPQHF
DNA: TGTGCCAGCAGCCCGACCGGGAGGGGGCCCAATCAGCCCCAGCATTTT
J: TRBJ1-5
size: .
V: TRBV7-8
D: TRBD1

CDR3: CASGPPGLAVTDTQYF
DNA: TGTGCTAGTGGTCCCCCCGGACTAGCGGTCACAGATACGCAGTATTTT
J: TRBJ2-3
size: .
V: TRBV12-5
D: TRBD2

CDR3: CASSQEGQVDEQYF
DNA: TGTGCCAGCAGCCAAGAGGGACAAGTCGACGAGCAGTACTTC
J: TRBJ2-7
size: .
V: TRBV4-2
D: .

CDR3: CASSHRGNTEAFF
DNA: TGTGCCAGCAGTCACAGGGGGAACACTGAAGCTTTCTTT
J: TRBJ1-1
size: .
V: TRBV5-6
D: TRBD1

CDR3: CASSERARGTEAFF
DNA: TGCGCCAGCAGTGAGCGGGCGCGGGGCACTGAAGCTTTCTTT
J: TRBJ1-1
size: few
V: TRBV10-1
D: .

CDR3: CASSESPYEQYF
DNA: TGTGCCAGCAGTGAATCTCCCTACGAGCAGTACTTC
J: TRBJ2-7
size: .
V: TRBV25-1
D: .

CDR3: CASSPGTSVPYEQYF
DNA: TGTGCCAGCAGCCCCGGGACTAGCGTACCCTACGAGCAGTACTTC
J: TRBJ2-7
size: once
V: TRBV7-2
D: TRBD2

CDR3: CASSSRQFNEQFF
DNA: TGTGCCAGCAGCTCGAGACAGTTCAATGAGCAGTTCTTC
J: TRBJ2-1
size: once
V: TRBV5-6
D: .

CDR3: CASSQGREVINEQFF
DNA: TGTGCCAGCAGCCAGGGCAGGGAAGTAATCAATGAGCAGTTCTTC
J: TRBJ2-1
size: .
V: TRBV14
D: .

CDR3: CASSYIQGMGDTEAFF
DNA: TGTGCCAGCAGCTACATACAGGGTATGGGTGACACTGAAGCTTTCTTT
J: TRBJ1-1
size: .
V: TRBV7-9
D: .

CDR3: CASSLTRGNQPQHF
DNA: TGTGCCAGCAGCCTCACTCGGGGCAATCAGCCCCAGCATTTT
J: TRBJ1-5
size: .
V: TRBV5-6
D: .